The 24 T cell receptor beta chains presented below share a single source sample, sequenced in a study of T-cell memory formation after mild COVID-19. A single record per CDR3 protein comes from TCRdb applying MiXCR to the 5' RACE reads. Of around 300,000 distinct CDR3 sequences listed, approximately 15% were seen once; the top ten hold around a fifth. Sequencing input: PBMCs or a T cell subset sorted from them (not recorded which). The origin of the receptors is a man between 18 and 29 years old who had mild COVID-19 (a few samples of this study predate the infection). Cell type and time point are not known.

This clonotype has a handful of counts. This sequence joins TRBV21-1 and TRBJ2-1; TRBD1 is the table's D call, not checked against the DNA. TRBV21-1 is an annotated pseudogene. The CDR3 covers 15 residues. The CDR3 coding sequence is TGTGCCAGCCTTTACAGGGGGGTAATTGGGAATGAGCAGTTCTTC. This gives the protein CASLYRGVIGNEQFF.

The chain carries TRBV15 and TRBJ1-5; D not resolved. The germline V and J ends were trimmed by 0 bases and 5 bases, with 17 bases remaining between them. This CDR3 has 17 residues. Germline values: CDR1 LNHNV, CDR2 YYDKDF (reference sequence). The CDR3: CATSRDSPLSGHQPQHF. The CDR3 DNA follows: TGTGCCACCAGCAGAGATTCGCCTCTGTCGGGCCATCAGCCCCAGCATTTT.

This chain connects TRBV7-8 to TRBJ1-2; weak D call: TRBD1 (6 bases). Germline V lookup: CDR1 SGHVS, CDR2 FQNEAQ. V dropped 2 bases and J dropped 6 bases, with 19 bases sitting between them. The CDR3 is 16 amino acids. CDR3 sequence reads: CASSLWSVGGFDGYTF. CDR3 nucleotides: TGTGCCAGCAGCTTATGGTCCGTTGGGGGCTTTGATGGCTACACCTTC.

This clonotype was detected only a few times. This rearrangement joins TRBV19 to TRBJ2-2; no definite D call. This CDR3 comprises 14 residues. The ends were cut back, 7 bases at V and 6 bases at J, with 15 bases in the middle. Germline assignment: CDR1 LNHDA and CDR2 SQIVND (reference sequence). CDR3 in amino acids: CASKGMAAPGELFF. In nucleotides, the CDR3 is TGTGCCAGTAAAGGAATGGCAGCGCCCGGGGAGCTGTTTTTT.

This clonotype appeared many times. The gene calls are TRBV29-1 and TRBJ1-3; D ambiguous. The CDR3 has 15 residues. Trimming took 5 bases from V and 3 from J, leaving 17 bases between them. From germline, CDR1 is SQVTM and CDR2 ANQGSEA. The CDR3 loop reads CSVSDMAVDGNTIYF. CDR3 sequence (DNA): TGCAGCGTTTCCGATATGGCGGTGGATGGAAACACCATATATTTT. Filled out from reference TRBV29-1 and TRBJ1-3, the complete variable domain reads SAVISQKPSRDICQRGTSLTIQCQVDSQVTMMFWYRQQPGQSLTLIATANQGSEATYESGFVIDKFPISRPNLTFSTLTVSNMSPEDSSIYLCSVSDMAVDGNTIYFGEGSWLTVV.

J is TRBJ2-2 and V is TRBV7-2, with 9 bases matching TRBD1. Per germline, CDR1 SGHTA and CDR2 FQGNSA. V was pared by 4 bases and J by 8 bases, with 5 bases of the junction left unmatched. The CDR3 runs to 14 residues. CDR3: CASSSKDRGGELFF. CDR3 in DNA: TGTGCCAGCAGCTCTAAGGACAGGGGAGGGGAGCTGTTTTTT.

CDR3 coding DNA: TGTGCCAGCAGCTTTCCGGGACAGGGATCGGATGAGCAGTTCTTC. Its translation is CASSFPGQGSDEQFF. J is TRBJ2-1 and V is TRBV5-4, with 9 bases that match TRBD1. CDR3 length: 15 amino acids. The trim removed 2 bases at V and 8 bases at J, leaving 8 bases unmatched. Germline V gene sequence: CDR1 SGHNT, CDR2 YYREEE (reference sequence).

The chain has TRBV5-5 and TRBJ2-3; 7 nucleotides match TRBD1. The V gene's germline CDR1 is SGHKS and CDR2 YYEKEE (reference sequence). Trimming cost V 5 bases and J 7 bases; bases outside gene matches: 13. This CDR3 is 15 amino acids long. CDR3 bases: TGTGCCAGCAGTCCACGGGTACAGGGGCTTTATACGCAGTATTTT. This encodes CASSPRVQGLYTQYF.

This chain joins TRBV19 and TRBJ2-5, with TRBD1 identical over 7 bases. V was clipped by 5 bases and J by 3 bases; unmatched bases: 6. CDR1 LNHDA and CDR2 SQIVND come from the germline V gene (reference sequence). CDR3 length equals 14 residues. The CDR3 DNA reads TGTGCCAGTAGTGATCCCGGGACAGAAGAGACCCAGTACTTC. It yields the protein CASSDPGTEETQYF.

This clonotype was detected only a few times. This chain links TRBV2 with TRBJ2-7; perhaps TRBD1 as D (6 bases). Trimming removed 0 bases at V and 2 bases at J, with 8 bases between. This CDR3 spans 14 amino acids. Germline assignment: CDR1 SNHLY and CDR2 FYNNEI. In nucleotides, the CDR3 is TGTGCCAGCAGTGAAGCGGCAGGGGCCTACGAGCAGTACGTC. This gives the protein CASSEAAGAYEQYV.

The chain carries TRBV6-2 or TRBV6-3 and TRBJ2-7; D perhaps matches TRBD2 (6 bases). Germline CDR1 and CDR2: MNHEY and SVGEGT. Trimming took off 5 bases at V and 3 bases at J, with 8 bases between the two ends. The CDR3 covers 12 residues. Written as DNA, the CDR3 is TGTGCCAGCAGTCGGACTATCTACGAGCAGTACGTC. It codes for CASSRTIYEQYV.

The chain employs TRBV7-9 and TRBJ2-1, with TRBD1 matching 7 bases. The CDR3 totals 18 residues. Germline CDR1 and CDR2: SEHNR and FQNEAQ (reference sequence). The V segment lost 5 bases and the J segment 5 bases; nucleotides outside the gene matches: 18. CDR3 region: CASSPPPTTGSLHNEQFF. DNA of the CDR3: TGTGCCAGCAGCCCACCCCCCACGACAGGGTCCCTTCACAATGAGCAGTTCTTC.

This clonotype was observed a handful of times. The gene calls are TRBV28 and TRBJ2-7; no reliable D call. Trimming took off 7 bases at V and 7 bases at J, with 14 bases between the two ends. The CDR3 runs to 12 residues. Per the germline V gene, CDR1 is MDHEN and CDR2 is SYDVKM. CDR3 nucleotide sequence: TGTGCCAGCACCTCCCCCCTGGGGGAGCAGTACGTC. Translating gives CASTSPLGEQYV.

This clonotype was detected only once. Here the CDR3 DNA reads TGTGCCAGCAGCCAAGCCAGCTGGAACACTGAAGCTTTCTTT. This encodes CASSQASWNTEAFF. This chain links TRBV4-2 with TRBJ1-1; no firm D call. Germline lookup yields CDR1 LGHNA and CDR2 YNFKEQ. Deletions cut 1 base from V and 1 base from J, with 7 bases between. The length of the CDR3 is 14 residues.

Concerning this clonotype: One base away lies a much larger clone, so this may be a sequencing read error. This chain links TRBV7-2 with TRBJ2-3, with 11 positions matching TRBD2. The CDR3 runs to 16 residues. Germline V gene lookup returns CDR1 SGHTA and CDR2 FQGNSA. DNA of the CDR3: TGTGCCAGAAGCTTAGCACTAGCGGGGGGCACAGATACGCAGTATTTT. Its protein is CARSLALAGGTDTQYF.

This clonotype was observed a handful of times. The chain recombines TRBV18 with TRBJ2-1; D gene unclear. The CDR3 contains 14 residues. Germline V gene sequence: CDR1 KGHSH, CDR2 LQKENI. V dropped 4 bases and J dropped 0 bases, with 7 bases sitting between them. For the CDR3, the DNA is TGTGCCAGCTCACAAACACGCTCCTACAATGAGCAGTTCTTC. It encodes CASSQTRSYNEQFF.

This clonotype was seen a handful of times. This chain links TRBV29-1 with TRBJ2-7; D uncertain. V gave up 4 bases and J gave up 3 bases, with 10 bases separating them. Germline V gives CDR1 SQVTM, CDR2 ANQGSEA. The CDR3 is made up of 12 amino acids. CDR3 protein: CSVAARGYEQYF. CDR3 DNA sequence: TGCAGCGTTGCCGCCCGCGGCTACGAGCAGTACTTC.

Notes on this clonotype: A much more abundant neighbour one base away suggests this may be a read error. The rearrangement uses TRBV7-9 and TRBJ2-3; D call uncertain. The V gene's germline CDR1 is SEHNR and CDR2 FQNEAQ (reference sequence). CDR3 length: 13 amino acids. CDR3 nucleotides: TGTGCCAGCAGCCCCCCCCTCGCAGATAGGCAGTATTTT. Encoded protein: CASSPPLADRQYF.

The rearrangement uses TRBV9 and TRBJ2-3; TRBD2 matches at 10 bases. Germline trimming cut 4 bases from V and 2 bases from J; bases unmatched to any gene: 4. The CDR3 has 15 residues. Germline V CDR1 and CDR2: SGDLS, YYNGEE. CDR3 DNA sequence: TGTGCCAGCAGCCCCACTAGCGGGGACACAGATACGCAGTATTTT. This sequence encodes CASSPTSGDTDTQYF.

This clonotype was seen a few times. CDR3 amino acids: CASSSTGGRNNEQFF. CDR3 nucleotides: TGCGCCAGCAGCTCGACAGGGGGCAGGAACAATGAGCAGTTCTTC. This rearrangement joins TRBV5-1 to TRBJ2-1, with TRBD1 matching over 10 bases. CDR1 is SGHRS and CDR2 is YFSETQ in the germline V gene. CDR3 length: 15 residues. The trim removed 3 bases at V and 5 bases at J, leaving 5 bases unmatched.

This chain connects TRBV5-1 to TRBJ2-5; 10 positions agree with TRBD2. J was trimmed by 4 bases and V by 1 base; bases with no gene match: 4. Germline CDR1 reads SGHRS; CDR2 reads YFSETQ. The CDR3 totals 15 residues. The CDR3, as DNA: TGCGCCAGCAGCTTGTCTAGCGGGGGAATAGAGACCCAGTACTTC. This encodes CASSLSSGGIETQYF.

This clonotype appeared a few times. This chain joins TRBV5-1 and TRBJ1-3, with 8 bases lining up with TRBD1. The CDR3 is 17 residues long. With V trimmed by 0 bases and J by 0 bases, 5 bases remained unmatched. The germline CDR1 and CDR2 sequences are SGHRS and YFSETQ. This chain's CDR3 is CASSLGHGTGSGNTIYF. As DNA, the CDR3 is TGCGCCAGCAGCTTGGGCCACGGGACAGGCTCTGGAAACACCATATATTTT.

The chain joins TRBV7-8 to TRBJ2-5; 7 positions agree with TRBD1. The CDR3 runs 18 residues. Germline V gives CDR1 SGHVS, CDR2 FQNEAQ. Losses at the gene ends were 1 base for V and 1 base for J; bases not matched to a gene: 12. CDR3 bases: TGTGCCAGCAGCTTAGTTTCAATAAGGGGGCTTGTCCAAGAGACCCAGTACTTC. Translating it yields CASSLVSIRGLVQETQYF.

The table lists this clonotype with a few counts. This chain connects TRBV7-9 to TRBJ2-5; D ambiguous. Trimming took 5 bases from V and 5 from J, leaving 18 bases between them. This CDR3 is 15 amino acids long. The germline V gene encodes CDR1 SEHNR and CDR2 FQNEAQ (reference sequence). The CDR3 here is CASSPPLTGRETQYF. In DNA form, the CDR3 reads TGTGCCAGCAGCCCACCCCTGACCGGGCGGGAGACCCAGTACTTC.